This TCR beta chain was obtained from a study of T cell clones after liver transplantation. Study-wide background: Patients counted as tolerant after at least one year off all immunosuppression, enzymes not exceeding twice normal.

Study-level results: A significant post-transplant drop in circulating graft-donor-reactive CD4 TCRbeta sequences occurred in most of the 8 subjects. Graft donor-reactive T cells may have migrated into the graft rather than being deleted.

Deletions cut 2 bases from V and 7 bases from J, with 11 bases between. Per germline, CDR1 SEHNR and CDR2 FQNEAQ (reference sequence). This CDR3 has 13 residues. Thawed unstimulated PBMCs were FACS-sorted by CD3, CD4 and CD8 into two populations. Clones were read by immunoSEQ multiplex PCR, and TCRdb kept only the in-frame ones, dropping some. This repertoire shows about 12,000 clones, 70% to 80% found once; its top ten account for roughly 29%. Note on this clone: Its antigen is not identified.

The chain employs TRBV7-9 and TRBJ1-1; D is unclear. The clonotype originates from a human patient who received a liver transplant. Some of the T cells might come from the graft donor. The specimen was CD8+ T cells from blood, collected at the 22-month timepoint. The CDR3 loop reads CASSLSSPNEAFF. In DNA, the CDR3 is TGTGCCAGCAGCTTATCATCCCCTAATGAAGCTTTCTTT.